This TCR beta chain was sequenced during a study of T cells in localized non-small cell lung cancer. Measured with immunoSEQ multiplex PCR; TCRdb has only the in-frame clones, and not every one. The repertoire holds 13,000 to 15,000 clones, with around nine tenths as singletons. Study-wide points: Peak T cell clonality was found in uninvolved adjacent lung, exceeding tumor.

To note about this clone: Its antigen is currently unknown.

After removal of 5 bases from V and 5 bases from J, the junction contained 16 bases not matched to a gene. CDR1 is SGHTS and CDR2 is YDEGEE in the germline V gene. The CDR3 loop spans 17 amino acids. The source of this sequence is a man aged 35-69 years with stage III lung adenocarcinoma. The source was peripheral blood mononuclear cells, collected before any cancer treatment. The genes are TRBV5-8 and TRBJ1-5, with 7 bases identical to TRBD1. The CDR3 here is CASSPVLRGSPDQPQHF. The CDR3 DNA sequence: TGTGCCAGCAGTCCCGTCCTCAGGGGGTCTCCCGATCAGCCCCAGCATTTT.